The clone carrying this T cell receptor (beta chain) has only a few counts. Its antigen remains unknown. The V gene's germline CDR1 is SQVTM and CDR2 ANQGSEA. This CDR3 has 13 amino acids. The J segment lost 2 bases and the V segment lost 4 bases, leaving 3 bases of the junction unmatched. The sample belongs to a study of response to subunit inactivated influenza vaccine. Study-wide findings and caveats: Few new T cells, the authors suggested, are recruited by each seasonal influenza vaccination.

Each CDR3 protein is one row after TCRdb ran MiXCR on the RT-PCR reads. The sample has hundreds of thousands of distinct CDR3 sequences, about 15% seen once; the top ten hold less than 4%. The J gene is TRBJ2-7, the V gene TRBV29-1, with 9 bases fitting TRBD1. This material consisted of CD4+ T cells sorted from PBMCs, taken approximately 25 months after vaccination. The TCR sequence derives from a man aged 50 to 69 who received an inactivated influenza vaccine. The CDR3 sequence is CSVGGQGTYEQYF. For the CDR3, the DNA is TGCAGCGTTGGAGGACAGGGGACCTACGAGCAGTACTTC.